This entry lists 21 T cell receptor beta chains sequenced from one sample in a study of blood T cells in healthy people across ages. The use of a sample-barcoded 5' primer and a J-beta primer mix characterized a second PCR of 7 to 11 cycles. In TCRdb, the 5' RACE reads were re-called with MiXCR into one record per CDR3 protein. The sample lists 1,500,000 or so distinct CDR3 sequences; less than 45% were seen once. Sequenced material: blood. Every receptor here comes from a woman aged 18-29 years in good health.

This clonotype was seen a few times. The CDR3 DNA is TGTGCCAGCAGTTACTCGAGGGTCGGGAGGGCCAATGAGCAGTTCTTC. It encodes CASSYSRVGRANEQFF. The chain couples TRBV6-2 or TRBV6-3 to TRBJ2-1, with 8 bases aligning to TRBD2. There are 16 residues in the CDR3. V gave up 0 bases and J gave up 6 bases; unmatched junction bases: 7. Germline CDR1 and CDR2: MNHEY and SVGEGT.

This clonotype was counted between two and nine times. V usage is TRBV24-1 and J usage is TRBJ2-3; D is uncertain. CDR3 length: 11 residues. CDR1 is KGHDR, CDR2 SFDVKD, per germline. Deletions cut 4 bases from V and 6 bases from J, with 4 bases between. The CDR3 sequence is CATSDMDTQYF. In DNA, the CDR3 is TGTGCCACCAGTGACATGGATACGCAGTATTTT.

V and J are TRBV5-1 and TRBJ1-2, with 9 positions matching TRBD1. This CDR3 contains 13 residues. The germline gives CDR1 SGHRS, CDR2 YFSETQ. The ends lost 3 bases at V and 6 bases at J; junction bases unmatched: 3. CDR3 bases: TGCGCCAGCAGCTCCGGGACAGGGAATGGCTACACCTTC. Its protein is CASSSGTGNGYTF.

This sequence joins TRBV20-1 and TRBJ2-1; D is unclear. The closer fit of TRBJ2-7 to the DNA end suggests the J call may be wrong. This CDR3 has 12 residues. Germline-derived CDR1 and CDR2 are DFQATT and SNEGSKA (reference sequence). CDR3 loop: CSARGSSNEQYF. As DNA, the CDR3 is TGCAGTGCTAGGGGTTCTAGTAATGAGCAGTACTTC.

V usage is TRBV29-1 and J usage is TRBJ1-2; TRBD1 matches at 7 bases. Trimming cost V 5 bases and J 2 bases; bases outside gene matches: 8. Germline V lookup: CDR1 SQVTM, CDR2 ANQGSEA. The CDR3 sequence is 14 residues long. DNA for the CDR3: TGCAGCGTTAGTCCCTTGACAGGGAACTATGGCTACACCTTC. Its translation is CSVSPLTGNYGYTF.

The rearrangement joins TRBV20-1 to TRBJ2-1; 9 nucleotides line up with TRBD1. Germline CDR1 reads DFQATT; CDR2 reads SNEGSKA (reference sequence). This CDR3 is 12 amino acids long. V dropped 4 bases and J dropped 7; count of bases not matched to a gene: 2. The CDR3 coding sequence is TGCAGTGCTACGACAGGGGGGAATGAGCAGTTCTTC. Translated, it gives CSATTGGNEQFF.

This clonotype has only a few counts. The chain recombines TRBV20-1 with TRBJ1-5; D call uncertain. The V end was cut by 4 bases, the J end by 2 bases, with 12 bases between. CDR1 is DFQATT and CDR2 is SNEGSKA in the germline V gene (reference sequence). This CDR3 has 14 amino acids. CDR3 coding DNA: TGCAGTGCTATTAAGGGAGGCGGCAATCAGCCCCAGCATTTT. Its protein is CSAIKGGGNQPQHF.

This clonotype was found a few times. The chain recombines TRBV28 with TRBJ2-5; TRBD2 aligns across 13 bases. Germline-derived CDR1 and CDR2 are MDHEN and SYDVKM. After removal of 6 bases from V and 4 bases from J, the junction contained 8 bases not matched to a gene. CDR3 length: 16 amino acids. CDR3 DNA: TGTGCCAGCAGCAAGTGGACTAGCGGGAGATTAGAGACCCAGTACTTC. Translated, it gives CASSKWTSGRLETQYF.

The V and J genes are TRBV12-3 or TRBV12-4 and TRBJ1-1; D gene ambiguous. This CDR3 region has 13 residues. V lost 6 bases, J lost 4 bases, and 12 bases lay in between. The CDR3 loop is CASSPGRVTEAFF. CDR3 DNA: TGTGCCAGCAGCCCTGGACGTGTCACTGAAGCTTTCTTT.

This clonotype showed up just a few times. The CDR3 DNA is TGTGCCAGCAGTGTAGCTAACTATGGCTACACCTTC. Translating gives CASSVANYGYTF. The V call is TRBV6-2 or TRBV6-3, the J call TRBJ1-2; the D is unclear. The germline CDR1 and CDR2 sequences are MNHEY and SVGEGT. Between the trimmed V and J ends, which lost 5 bases and 0 bases, there was a span of 4 bases. CDR3 length: 12 residues.

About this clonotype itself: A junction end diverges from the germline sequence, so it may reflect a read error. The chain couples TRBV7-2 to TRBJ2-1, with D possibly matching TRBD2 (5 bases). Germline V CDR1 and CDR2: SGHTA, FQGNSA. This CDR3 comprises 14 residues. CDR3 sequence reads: CAGSVGVSNYEQFF. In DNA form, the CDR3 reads TGTGCCGGCAGCGTCGGGGTCTCGAACTATGAGCAGTTCTTC.

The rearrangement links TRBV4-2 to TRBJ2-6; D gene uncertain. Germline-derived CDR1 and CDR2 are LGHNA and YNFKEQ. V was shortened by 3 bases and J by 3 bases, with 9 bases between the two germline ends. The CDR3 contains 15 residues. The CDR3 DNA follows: TGTGCCAGCAGCCACGTTCTCGGTGGGGCCAACGTCCTGACTTTC. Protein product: CASSHVLGGANVLTF.

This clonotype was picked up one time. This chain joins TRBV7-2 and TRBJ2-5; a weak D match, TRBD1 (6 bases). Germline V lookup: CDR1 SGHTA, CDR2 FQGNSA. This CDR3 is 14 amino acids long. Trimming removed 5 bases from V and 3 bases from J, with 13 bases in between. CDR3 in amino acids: CASSPQGWKETQYF. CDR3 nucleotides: TGTGCCAGCAGCCCTCAGGGGTGGAAAGAGACCCAGTACTTC.

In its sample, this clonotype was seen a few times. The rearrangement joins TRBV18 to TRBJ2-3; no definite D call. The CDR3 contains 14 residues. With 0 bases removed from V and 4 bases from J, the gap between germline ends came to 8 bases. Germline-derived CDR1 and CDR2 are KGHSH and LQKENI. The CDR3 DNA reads TGTGCCAGCTCACCACCGTCGACACCAGATACGCAGTATTTT. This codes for CASSPPSTPDTQYF.

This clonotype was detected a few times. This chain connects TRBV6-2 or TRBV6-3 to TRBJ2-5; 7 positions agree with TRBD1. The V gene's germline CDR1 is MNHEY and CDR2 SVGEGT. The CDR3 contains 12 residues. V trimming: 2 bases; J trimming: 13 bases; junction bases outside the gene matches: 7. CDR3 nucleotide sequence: TGTGCCAGCAGTTACGGTTACAGGGGCTTGTACTTC. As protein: CASSYGYRGLYF.

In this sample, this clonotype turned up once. The CDR3 nucleotides are TGTGCCAGCAGCGTATATAGGACAGGGGGCTGGGAGGGCTACACCTTC. It codes for CASSVYRTGGWEGYTF. The rearrangement uses TRBV7-9 and TRBJ1-2; 11 nucleotides match TRBD1. There are 16 residues in the CDR3. Germline CDR1 and CDR2: SEHNR and FQNEAQ (reference sequence). With 5 bases clipped from V and 8 bases from J, the junction kept 13 bases outside the gene matches.

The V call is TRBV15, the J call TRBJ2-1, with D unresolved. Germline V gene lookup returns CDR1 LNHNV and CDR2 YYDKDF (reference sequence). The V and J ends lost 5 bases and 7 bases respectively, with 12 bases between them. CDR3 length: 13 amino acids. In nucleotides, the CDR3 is TGTGCCACCAGCGTCGATAGAAGTAATGAGCAGTTCTTC. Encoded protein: CATSVDRSNEQFF. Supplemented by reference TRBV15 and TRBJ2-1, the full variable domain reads DAMVIQNPRYQVTQFGKPVTLSCSQTLNHNVMYWYQQKSSQAPKLLFHYYDKDFNNEADTPDNFQSRRPNTSFCFLDIRSPGLGDTAMYLCATSVDRSNEQFFGPGTRLTVL.

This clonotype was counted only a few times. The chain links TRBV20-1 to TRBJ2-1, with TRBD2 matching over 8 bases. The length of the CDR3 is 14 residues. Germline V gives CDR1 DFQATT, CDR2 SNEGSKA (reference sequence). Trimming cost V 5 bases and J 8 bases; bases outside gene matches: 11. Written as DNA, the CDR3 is TGCAGTGCTTACCGGTTGGCGGGGGGTGATGAGCAGTTCTTC. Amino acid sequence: CSAYRLAGGDEQFF.

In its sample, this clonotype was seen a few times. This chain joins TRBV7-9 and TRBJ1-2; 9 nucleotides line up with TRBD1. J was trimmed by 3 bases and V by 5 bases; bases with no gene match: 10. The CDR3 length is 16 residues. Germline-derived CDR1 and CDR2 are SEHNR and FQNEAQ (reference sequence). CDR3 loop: CASSANYRGLDYGYTF. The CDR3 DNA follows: TGTGCCAGCAGCGCAAACTACAGGGGGCTAGACTATGGCTACACCTTC.

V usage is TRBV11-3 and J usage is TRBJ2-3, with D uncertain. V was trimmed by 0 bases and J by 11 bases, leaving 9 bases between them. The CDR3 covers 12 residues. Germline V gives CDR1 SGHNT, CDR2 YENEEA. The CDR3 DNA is TGTGCCAGCAGCTTAGACCTAGGTGTGCAGTATTTT. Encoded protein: CASSLDLGVQYF.

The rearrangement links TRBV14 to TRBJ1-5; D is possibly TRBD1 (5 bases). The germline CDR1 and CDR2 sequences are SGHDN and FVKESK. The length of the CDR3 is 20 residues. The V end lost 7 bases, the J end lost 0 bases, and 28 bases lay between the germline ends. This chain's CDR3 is CASTPSSCMMGGRSNQPQHF. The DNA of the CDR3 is TGTGCCAGCACCCCTTCATCCTGTATGATGGGGGGACGTAGCAATCAGCCCCAGCATTTT.